This T cell receptor beta chain emerged from a study of early T cells in non-severe SARS-CoV-2 infection. Study information: Sequenced material consisted of bulk RNA (from unsorted whole blood), and chains were unpaired. Broader study findings: VDJdb matching, biased toward anti-spike CD8 responses, missed private and CD4 specificities.

Attachment of unique molecular identifiers to individual cDNA molecules was performed. TCRdb used MiXCR to reprocess the 5' RACE reads, holding one entry per CDR3 protein. The data hold 60,000 to 75,000 distinct CDR3 sequences, with roughly 12% observed a single time. This clonotype occurred many times. Antigen unknown. The CDR3 length is 13 residues. In germline, CDR1 is DFQATT, CDR2 SNEGSKA (reference sequence). V trimming: 6 bases; J trimming: 5 bases; junction bases outside the gene matches: 9. Sequenced input: whole blood. This rearrangement joins TRBV20-1 to TRBJ1-1; 7 nucleotides line up with TRBD1. This sequence was found in an adult who was a healthcare worker with PCR-confirmed SARS-CoV-2 infection or an uninfected control (not recorded which). The CDR3 is CSAEKTGITEAFF. CDR3 nucleotides: TGCAGTGCGGAGAAGACAGGGATAACTGAAGCTTTCTTT.